A single sample is the source of the 10 T cell receptor beta chains below, sequenced in a study of blood T cell repertoires in COVID-19. Here immunoSEQ multiplex PCR was the method, and the copy in TCRdb shows in-frame clones only, minus some. The sample carries about 170,000 clones, about 86% recorded once. Sequenced material: peripheral blood. The receptors here all came from an elderly woman in a cohort sampled during active or convalescent COVID-19.

There are many counts of this clone. The V and J genes are TRBV3-1 (or the pseudogene TRBV3-2) and TRBJ1-2; D possibly corresponds to TRBD1 (5 bases). Germline values: CDR1 LGHDT, CDR2 YNNKEL (reference sequence). The CDR3 sequence is 17 residues long. The V and J ends lost 0 bases and 1 base respectively, with 15 bases between them. This CDR3 reads CASSQDLGGAYNYGYTF. The CDR3 DNA is TGTGCCAGCAGCCAAGATTTGGGGGGTGCATATAACTATGGCTACACCTTC.

V and J are TRBV18 and TRBJ2-7, with D unresolved. The V and J ends lost 8 bases and 2 bases respectively, with 16 bases between them. The CDR3 is 14 residues long. CDR1 and CDR2 (germline): KGHSH, LQKENI. CDR3 nucleotide sequence: TGTGCCAGCGCCAATCTTCGGGTGACCTACGAGCAGTACTTC. This translates into CASANLRVTYEQYF.

The J gene is TRBJ1-1, the V gene TRBV30, with D perhaps TRBD1 (5 bases). Deletions cut 2 bases from V and 5 bases from J, with 15 bases between. Germline CDR1 is GTSNPN and CDR2 is SVGIG (reference sequence). This CDR3 has 14 residues. CDR3 sequence (DNA): TGTGCCTGGAGTATGGGGGGAGGATGGACTGAAGCTTTCTTT. This encodes CAWSMGGGWTEAFF.

The sample holds one count of this clone. The J gene is TRBJ1-1, the V gene TRBV5-8, with D tentatively TRBD1 (6 bases). V was shortened by 1 base and J by 4 bases, with 20 bases between the two germline ends. The CDR3 is made up of 17 amino acids. The germline V gene encodes CDR1 SGHTS and CDR2 YDEGEE. The CDR3 here is CASSLYRGASGVTEAFF. Written as DNA, the CDR3 is TGTGCCAGCAGCTTGTACCGGGGGGCCTCGGGAGTCACTGAAGCTTTCTTT.

V usage is TRBV14 and J usage is TRBJ1-4; 8 nucleotides agree with TRBD1. There are 15 residues in the CDR3. The trim removed 1 base at V and 8 bases at J, leaving 6 bases unmatched. The germline gives CDR1 SGHDN, CDR2 FVKESK. CDR3 sequence reads: CASSQAGQGGEKLFF. In DNA form, the CDR3 reads TGTGCCAGCAGCCAAGCCGGACAGGGAGGAGAAAAACTGTTTTTT.

This clone has a handful of counts. The CDR3 nucleotides are TGTGCCAGCAGCCCCCGACTAGCGTCGAACACCGGGGAGCTGTTTTTT. Translation gives CASSPRLASNTGELFF. This chain connects TRBV11-2 to TRBJ2-2, with 8 bases aligning to TRBD2. Germline CDR1 is SGHAT and CDR2 is FQNNGV. CDR3 length equals 16 residues. Losses at the gene ends were 5 bases for V and 0 bases for J; bases not matched to a gene: 5.

The chain carries TRBV29-1 and TRBJ1-1, with TRBD1 matching over 7 bases. The CDR3 length is 13 residues. Germline CDR1 reads SQVTM; CDR2 reads ANQGSEA. Losses at the gene ends were 2 bases for V and 6 bases for J; bases not matched to a gene: 6. The CDR3 nucleotides read TGCAGCGTTGAATGGCGACAGGGATCTGAAGCTTTCTTT. Its protein is CSVEWRQGSEAFF.

The rearrangement joins TRBV6-2 or TRBV6-3 to TRBJ2-4; D is possibly TRBD1 (6 bases). Per the germline V gene, CDR1 is MNHEY and CDR2 is SVGEGT. Trimming shortened V by 6 bases and J by 8 bases, and 14 bases separated the two germline ends. The CDR3 has 13 residues. CDR3: CASSTGSTYIQYF. The CDR3 bases are TGTGCCAGCAGCACAGGGTCTACATACATTCAGTACTTC.

This chain links TRBV24-1 with TRBJ1-2, with 8 bases fitting TRBD1. The trim removed 4 bases at V and 5 bases at J, leaving 8 bases unmatched. Germline assignment: CDR1 KGHDR and CDR2 SFDVKD. The length of the CDR3 is 15 residues. CDR3 amino acids: CATSDGQGVGYGYTF. For the CDR3, the DNA is TGTGCCACCAGTGACGGACAGGGTGTGGGGTATGGCTACACCTTC.

The V call is TRBV5-1, the J call TRBJ1-4; D is ambiguous. Germline-derived CDR1 and CDR2 are SGHRS and YFSETQ. The V end was cut by 4 bases, the J end by 7 bases, with 17 bases between. The CDR3 loop spans 15 amino acids. The CDR3 DNA is TGCGCCAGCAGCCAATCTCCGTCTAGAGGTGAAAAACTGTTTTTT. Its translation is CASSQSPSRGEKLFF.